Listed here are 20 T cell receptor beta chains from one sample, sequenced in a study of CD8 T cells in ankylosing spondylitis. The study, taken as a whole, reports: What seemed typical of ankylosing spondylitis blood was a TCR beta motif built from fewer than ten highly homologous variants.

For these receptors, no antigen is known. In TCRdb, the 5' RACE reads were re-called with MiXCR into one record per CDR3 protein. The data show around 770,000 distinct CDR3 sequences, 15% to 20% seen once. The sample comprised blood, either unsorted or a sorted T cell fraction (not recorded which). The receptors were gathered from a male donor with ankylosing spondylitis.

This clonotype was detected only a few times. This sequence joins TRBV12-3 or TRBV12-4 and TRBJ2-1; D is ambiguous. The CDR3 contains 14 residues. V lost 5 bases and J lost 8, with 16 bases in between. CDR3 protein: CASSPPPSQDEQFF. The DNA of the CDR3 is TGTGCCAGCAGTCCCCCGCCCTCGCAGGATGAGCAGTTCTTC.

The chain has TRBV12-3 or TRBV12-4 and TRBJ1-5, with D perhaps matching TRBD1 (5 bases). Trimming cost V 1 base and J 0 bases, with 10 bases left between them. CDR3 length: 16 amino acids. This CDR3 is CASSLGATDSNQPQHF. In DNA, the CDR3 is TGTGCCAGCAGTTTAGGCGCGACAGATAGCAATCAGCCCCAGCATTTT.

Here the CDR3 reads CASSSWEGASEKLFF. Written as DNA, the CDR3 is TGTGCCAGCAGTTCCTGGGAGGGGGCGAGTGAAAAACTGTTTTTT. The chain employs TRBV6-5 and TRBJ1-4, with TRBD1 matching over 7 bases. CDR3 size: 15 residues. V trimming: 4 bases; J trimming: 7 bases; junction bases outside the gene matches: 9. Germline V CDR1 and CDR2: MNHEY, SVGAGI.

This clonotype was observed a handful of times. The rearrangement uses TRBV11-1 and TRBJ1-6; D is unresolved. Trimming stripped 3 bases from V and 7 bases from J, with 7 bases between. The CDR3 has 13 amino acids. The germline V gene has CDR1 SGHAT and CDR2 FQDESV (reference sequence). CDR3 in DNA: TGTGCCAGCAGCTTCGGCAGCAATTCACCCCTCCACTTT. It codes for CASSFGSNSPLHF.

This chain links TRBV6-1 with TRBJ1-1; D gene uncertain. The CDR3 totals 14 residues. CDR1 is MNHNS, CDR2 SASEGT, per germline. The V end lost 7 bases, the J end lost 0 bases, and 12 bases lay between the germline ends. Here the CDR3 reads CASINWNMNTEAFF. The CDR3 coding sequence is TGTGCCAGCATCAATTGGAATATGAACACTGAAGCTTTCTTT.

The chain employs TRBV5-1 and TRBJ2-1; the D is unclear. Trimming stripped 3 bases from V and 10 bases from J, with 17 bases between. Germline loops: CDR1 SGHRS, CDR2 YFSETQ. The CDR3 is made up of 14 amino acids. CDR3 bases: TGCGCCAGCAGCTGGGTGCACGGAGTCGTCGAGCAGTTCTTC. Protein sequence: CASSWVHGVVEQFF.

This clonotype was found a few times. The chain couples TRBV4-1 to TRBJ2-1; D ambiguous. Looked up from germline, CDR1 is MGHRA and CDR2 is YSYEKL. Trimming took 0 bases from V and 2 from J, leaving 8 bases between them. This CDR3 is built from 15 residues. The CDR3 DNA sequence: TGCGCCAGCAGCCAAGAAACTGGAGCCTACAATGAGCAGTTCTTC. Its translation: CASSQETGAYNEQFF.

The CDR3 DNA reads as TGCGCCAGCAGCGGAAGAGGGGGCGTCGGGTATGGCTACACCTTC. It translates to CASSGRGGVGYGYTF. The V gene is TRBV5-1, the J gene TRBJ1-2; 7 bases match TRBD1. Trimming at V came to 4 bases and at J to 5 bases, leaving 11 bases not matched to a gene. The V gene's germline CDR1 is SGHRS and CDR2 YFSETQ. CDR3 size: 15 residues.

This chain uses TRBV7-8 with TRBJ2-7; tentatively, D is TRBD1 or TRBD2 (6 bases each). From germline, CDR1 is SGHVS and CDR2 FQNEAQ. Deletions cut 5 bases from V and 3 bases from J, with 14 bases between. CDR3 length equals 14 residues. CDR3 nucleotide sequence: TGTGCCAGCAGCCCAGTTAGGGGGGACTACGAGCAGTACTTC. As protein: CASSPVRGDYEQYF.

At least ten counts were recorded for this clonotype. This chain links TRBV29-1 with TRBJ2-3; the D gene is possibly TRBD1 (5 bases). The V and J ends lost 7 bases and 12 bases respectively, with 17 bases between them. CDR3 length equals 11 residues. In germline, CDR1 is SQVTM, CDR2 ANQGSEA. The CDR3 region has the DNA TGCAGCGCGGAGACAGATAGTGTCCAGTATTTT. This sequence encodes CSAETDSVQYF.

CDR3 region: CAWSDGQTPEAFF. CDR3 nucleotides: TGTGCCTGGAGTGATGGACAGACACCTGAAGCTTTCTTT. This chain joins TRBV30 and TRBJ1-1; D possibly corresponds to TRBD1 (6 bases). The germline V gene encodes CDR1 GTSNPN and CDR2 SVGIG (reference sequence). The CDR3 covers 13 residues. The V and J ends lost 1 base and 6 bases respectively, with 12 bases between them. The full variable domain, completed using reference TRBV30 and TRBJ1-1, is SQTIHQWPATLVQPVGSPLSLECTVEGTSNPNLYWYRQAAGRGLQLLFYSVGIGQISSEVPQNLSASRPQDRQFILSSKKLLLSDSGFYLCAWSDGQTPEAFFGQGTRLTVV.

In its sample, this clonotype was seen many times. The chain couples TRBV12-3 or TRBV12-4 to TRBJ2-1; D may be TRBD2 (5 bases). This CDR3 has 13 amino acids. V was pared by 5 bases and J by 8 bases, with 13 bases between. The CDR3: CASSIRDLDEQFF. As DNA, the CDR3 is TGTGCCAGCAGTATCCGGGATCTGGATGAGCAGTTCTTC.

The rearrangement uses TRBV6-1 and TRBJ2-3; perhaps TRBD2 as D (7 bases). Germline values: CDR1 MNHNS, CDR2 SASEGT. Trimming stripped 7 bases from V and 4 bases from J, with 18 bases between. The CDR3 loop spans 15 amino acids. DNA for the CDR3: TGTGCCAGCACCAAAGGGGGGGGAGGGCCAGATACGCAGTATTTT. Translating gives CASTKGGGGPDTQYF.

The rearrangement links TRBV6-1 to TRBJ1-2; TRBD1 is a possible D gene (5 bases). Trimming shortened V by 6 bases and J by 7 bases, and 9 bases separated the two germline ends. Germline V gene data show CDR1 as MNHNS and CDR2 as SASEGT. The CDR3 covers 11 residues. The CDR3 loop is CASSQGVGYTF. The CDR3 DNA is TGTGCCAGCAGCCAGGGAGTTGGCTACACCTTC.

The chain couples TRBV20-1 to TRBJ2-5; no firm D call. Trimming left V 3 bases short and J 4 bases short, with 15 bases between. CDR3 length: 14 residues. Looked up from germline, CDR1 is DFQATT and CDR2 is SNEGSKA (reference sequence). The CDR3 loop is CSASSEMFTETQYF. The CDR3 region has the DNA TGCAGTGCTAGCTCGGAGATGTTCACAGAGACCCAGTACTTC.

The sample holds a few counts of this clonotype. The chain couples TRBV9 to TRBJ1-4; 8 bases are a match to TRBD1. The CDR3 consists of 15 residues. The germline V gene encodes CDR1 SGDLS and CDR2 YYNGEE. The trim removed 3 bases at V and 5 bases at J, leaving 6 bases unmatched. CDR3 in amino acids: CASSANRDRNEKLFF. CDR3 coding DNA: TGTGCCAGCAGCGCCAACCGGGACAGGAATGAAAAACTGTTTTTT.

The chain links TRBV5-1 to TRBJ1-1; unclear D gene. CDR3 length: 14 amino acids. Germline lookup yields CDR1 SGHRS and CDR2 YFSETQ. Trimming removed 1 base at V and 3 bases at J, with 10 bases between. In DNA, the CDR3 is TGCGCCAGCAGCTTGTTTGCGCCAGACACTGAAGCTTTCTTT. Its protein product is CASSLFAPDTEAFF.

This clonotype was counted only a few times. The rearrangement links TRBV12-3 or TRBV12-4 to TRBJ2-2; D is undetermined. The CDR3 consists of 15 residues. Trimming took off 7 bases at V and 8 bases at J, with 20 bases between the two ends. CDR3 sequence reads: CASTYLGLIGGELFF. The CDR3 coding sequence is TGTGCCAGCACCTACCTCGGCCTTATTGGGGGGGAGCTGTTTTTT.

The rearrangement joins TRBV4-2 to TRBJ2-7; the match to TRBD2 covers 13 bases. This CDR3 spans 16 amino acids. The V and J ends lost 4 bases and 2 bases, in that order; junction bases with no gene match: 5. Germline CDR1 and CDR2: LGHNA and YNFKEQ. CDR3 loop: CASSLTSGGTPYEQYF. CDR3 sequence (DNA): TGTGCCAGCAGCCTGACTAGCGGGGGGACACCCTACGAGCAGTACTTC.

This clonotype was recorded only once. CDR3 residues: CAGQRGTDTQYF. For the CDR3, the DNA is TGTGCCGGGCAAAGGGGCACAGATACGCAGTATTTT. The chain carries TRBV30 and TRBJ2-3; D remains unclear. This CDR3 has 12 residues. Germline V gives CDR1 GTSNPN, CDR2 SVGIG (reference sequence). V dropped 8 bases and J dropped 1 base, with 10 bases sitting between them.